This T cell receptor (beta chain) was found in a study of cytomegalovirus exposure and HLA in healthy donors. Study-wide findings and caveats: A further, later analysis showed that HLA-associated TCR beta chains (compared with equally common others) were more clonally expanded. Productive rates of about 87% or about 30% were seen for most TCR beta V segments in an earlier analysis. Fewer N-insertions (relative to the roughly 700-donor mean) were reportedly seen in an Asian-associated ancestry cluster in a later analysis.

Of note for this clone: Antigen unknown.

Trimming took 4 bases from V and 4 from J; bases not matched to a gene: 3. Germline values: CDR1 LGHNA, CDR2 YSLEER. The CDR3 loop spans 16 amino acids. The PCR ran on 60 Vbeta and 13 Jbeta primers. The assay was immunoSEQ multiplex PCR, and TCRdb's table has in-frame clones only and misses some. The sample comprises 150,000 to 200,000 clones, 75% to 85% of which are singletons, and around 1.6% rests with the top ten. What was sequenced was PBMCs. The source of this sequence is a woman between 45 and 65 years old in good health and CMV-seronegative. J is TRBJ2-1 and V is TRBV4-3; 14 bases are shared with TRBD2. The CDR3 region is CASSRGLAGGYNEQFF. The DNA for the CDR3 is TGCGCCAGCAGCCGCGGACTAGCGGGGGGTTACAATGAGCAGTTCTTC.